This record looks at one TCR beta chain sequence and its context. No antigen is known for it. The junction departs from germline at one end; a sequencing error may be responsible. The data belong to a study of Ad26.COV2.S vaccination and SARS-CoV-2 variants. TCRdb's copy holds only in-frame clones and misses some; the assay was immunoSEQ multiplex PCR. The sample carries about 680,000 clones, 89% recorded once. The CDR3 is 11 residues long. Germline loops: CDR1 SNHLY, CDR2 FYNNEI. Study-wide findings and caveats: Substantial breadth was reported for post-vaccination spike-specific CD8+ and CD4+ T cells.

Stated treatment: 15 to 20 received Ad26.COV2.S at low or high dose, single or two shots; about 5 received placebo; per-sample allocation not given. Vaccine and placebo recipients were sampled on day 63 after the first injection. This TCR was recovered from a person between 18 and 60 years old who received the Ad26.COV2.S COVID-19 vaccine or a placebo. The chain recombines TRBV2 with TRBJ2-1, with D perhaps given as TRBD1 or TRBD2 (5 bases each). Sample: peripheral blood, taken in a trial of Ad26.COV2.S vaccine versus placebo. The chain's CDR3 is CASSSGTPAIF. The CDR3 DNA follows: TGTGCCAGCAGCTCCGGGACCCCGGCAATCTTC.